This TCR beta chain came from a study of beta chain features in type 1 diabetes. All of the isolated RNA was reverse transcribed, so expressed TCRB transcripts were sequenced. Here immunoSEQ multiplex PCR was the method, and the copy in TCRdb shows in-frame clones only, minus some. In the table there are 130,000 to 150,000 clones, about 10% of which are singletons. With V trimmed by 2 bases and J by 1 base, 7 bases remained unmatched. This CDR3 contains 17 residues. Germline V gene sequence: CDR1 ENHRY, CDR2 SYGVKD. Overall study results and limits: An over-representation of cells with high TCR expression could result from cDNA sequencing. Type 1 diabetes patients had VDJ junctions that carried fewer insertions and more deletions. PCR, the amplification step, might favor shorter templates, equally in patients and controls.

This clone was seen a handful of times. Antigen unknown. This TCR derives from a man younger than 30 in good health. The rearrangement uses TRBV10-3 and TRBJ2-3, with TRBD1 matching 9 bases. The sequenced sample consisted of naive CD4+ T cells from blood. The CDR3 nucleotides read TGTGCCATCAGTGAGCCTACCCGGACAGGGGGCACAGATACGCAGTATTTT. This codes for CAISEPTRTGGTDTQYF.